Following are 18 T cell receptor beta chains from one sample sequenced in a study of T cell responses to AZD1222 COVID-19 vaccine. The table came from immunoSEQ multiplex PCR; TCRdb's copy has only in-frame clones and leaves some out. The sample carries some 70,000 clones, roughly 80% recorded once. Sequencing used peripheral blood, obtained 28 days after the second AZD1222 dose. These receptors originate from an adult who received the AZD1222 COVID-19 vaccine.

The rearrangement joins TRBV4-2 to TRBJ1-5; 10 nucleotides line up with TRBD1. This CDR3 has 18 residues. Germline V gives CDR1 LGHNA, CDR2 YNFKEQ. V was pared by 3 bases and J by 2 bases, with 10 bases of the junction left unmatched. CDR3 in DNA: TGTGCCAGCAGCCAGGCTGTGACAGGGGGCCAGGGCAATCAGCCCCAGCATTTT. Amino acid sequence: CASSQAVTGGQGNQPQHF.

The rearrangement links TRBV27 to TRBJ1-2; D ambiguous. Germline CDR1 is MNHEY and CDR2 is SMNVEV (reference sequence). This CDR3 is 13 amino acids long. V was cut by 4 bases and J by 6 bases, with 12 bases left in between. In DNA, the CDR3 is TGTGCCAGCAGTTACGGCGGCTCCAATGGCTACACCTTC. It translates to CASSYGGSNGYTF.

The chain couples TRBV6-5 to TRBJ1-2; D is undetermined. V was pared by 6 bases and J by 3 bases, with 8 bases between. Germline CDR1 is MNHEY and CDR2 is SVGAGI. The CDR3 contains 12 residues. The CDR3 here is CASSQQYYGYTF. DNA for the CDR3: TGTGCCAGCAGCCAACAGTACTATGGCTACACCTTC.

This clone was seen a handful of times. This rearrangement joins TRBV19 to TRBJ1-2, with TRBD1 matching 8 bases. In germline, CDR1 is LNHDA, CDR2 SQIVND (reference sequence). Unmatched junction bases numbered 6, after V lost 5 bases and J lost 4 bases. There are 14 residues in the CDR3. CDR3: CASSRTGKAYGYTF. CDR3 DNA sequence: TGTGCCAGTAGTCGGACAGGGAAAGCCTATGGCTACACCTTC.

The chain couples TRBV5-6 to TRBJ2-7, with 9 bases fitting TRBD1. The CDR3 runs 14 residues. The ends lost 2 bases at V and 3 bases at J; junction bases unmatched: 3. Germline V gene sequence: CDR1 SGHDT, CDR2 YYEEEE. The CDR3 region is CASSFWDRDYEQYF. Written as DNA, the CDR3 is TGTGCCAGCAGCTTTTGGGACAGGGACTACGAGCAGTACTTC.

The CDR3, as DNA: TGTGCCAGTAGTATAAAGATAGAGAAAAATGAGCAGTTCTTC. Its translation is CASSIKIEKNEQFF. The V and J genes are TRBV19 and TRBJ2-1; unclear D gene. Trimming stripped 2 bases from V and 7 bases from J, with 12 bases between. Germline CDR1 is LNHDA and CDR2 is SQIVND (reference sequence). The CDR3 runs to 14 residues. Drawing the rest from reference TRBV19 and TRBJ2-1, the complete variable domain is DGGITQSPKYLFRKEGQNVTLSCEQNLNHDAMYWYRQDPGQGLRLIYYSQIVNDFQKGDIAEGYSVSREKKESFPLTVTSAQKNPTAFYLCASSIKIEKNEQFFGPGTRLTVL.

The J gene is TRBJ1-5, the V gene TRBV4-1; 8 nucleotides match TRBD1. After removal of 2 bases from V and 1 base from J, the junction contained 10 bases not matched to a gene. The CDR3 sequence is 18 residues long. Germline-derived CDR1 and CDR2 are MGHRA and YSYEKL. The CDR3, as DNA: TGCGCCAGCAGCCAAAGGGACAGGAGAAAAGGGAGCAATCAGCCCCAGCATTTT. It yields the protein CASSQRDRRKGSNQPQHF.

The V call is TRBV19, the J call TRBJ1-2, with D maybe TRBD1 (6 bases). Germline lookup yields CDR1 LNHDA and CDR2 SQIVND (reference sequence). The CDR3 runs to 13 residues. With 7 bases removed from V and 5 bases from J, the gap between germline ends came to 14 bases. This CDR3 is CASTPKGGYGYTF. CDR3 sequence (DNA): TGTGCCAGTACCCCTAAGGGGGGGTATGGCTACACCTTC.

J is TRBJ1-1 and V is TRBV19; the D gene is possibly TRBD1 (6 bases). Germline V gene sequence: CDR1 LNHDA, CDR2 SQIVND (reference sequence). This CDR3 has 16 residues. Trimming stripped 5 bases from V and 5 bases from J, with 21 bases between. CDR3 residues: CASSLLGGGATTEAFF. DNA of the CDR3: TGTGCCAGTAGTCTCTTAGGGGGGGGAGCGACTACTGAAGCTTTCTTT.

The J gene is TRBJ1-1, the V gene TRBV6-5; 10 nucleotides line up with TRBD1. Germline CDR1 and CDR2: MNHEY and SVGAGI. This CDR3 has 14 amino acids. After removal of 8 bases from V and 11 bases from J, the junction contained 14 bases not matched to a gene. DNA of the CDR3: TGTGCCAGCGGCCGGGACAGGGGCCTTGTTGGGGCTTTCTTT. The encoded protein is CASGRDRGLVGAFF.

The CDR3 DNA reads as TGTGCCAGTAGCTACAGGGGGCGATACAATGAGCAGTTCTTC. Amino acids: CASSYRGRYNEQFF. The rearrangement links TRBV19 to TRBJ2-1; 9 bases match TRBD1. The V and J ends lost 6 bases and 4 bases, in that order; junction bases with no gene match: 4. The CDR3 runs to 14 residues. Germline CDR1 LNHDA, CDR2 SQIVND (reference sequence).

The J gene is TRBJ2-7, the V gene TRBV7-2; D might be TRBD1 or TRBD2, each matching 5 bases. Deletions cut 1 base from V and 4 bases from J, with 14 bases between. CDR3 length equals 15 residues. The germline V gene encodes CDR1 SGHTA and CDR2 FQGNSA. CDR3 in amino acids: CASSLGWGNVYEQYF. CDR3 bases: TGTGCCAGCAGCTTAGGTTGGGGGAATGTATACGAGCAGTACTTC.

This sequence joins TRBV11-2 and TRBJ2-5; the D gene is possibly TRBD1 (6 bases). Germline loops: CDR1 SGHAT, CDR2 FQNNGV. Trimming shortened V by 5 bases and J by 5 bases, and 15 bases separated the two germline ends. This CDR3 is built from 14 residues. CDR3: CASSAGTPRETQYF. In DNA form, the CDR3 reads TGTGCCAGCAGCGCCGGGACACCGCGGGAGACCCAGTACTTC.

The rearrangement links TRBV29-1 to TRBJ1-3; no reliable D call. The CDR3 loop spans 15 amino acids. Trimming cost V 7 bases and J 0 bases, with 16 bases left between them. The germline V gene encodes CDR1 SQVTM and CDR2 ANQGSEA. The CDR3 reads CSAKTVQASGNTIYF. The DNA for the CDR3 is TGCAGCGCCAAAACAGTGCAGGCCTCTGGAAACACCATATATTTT.

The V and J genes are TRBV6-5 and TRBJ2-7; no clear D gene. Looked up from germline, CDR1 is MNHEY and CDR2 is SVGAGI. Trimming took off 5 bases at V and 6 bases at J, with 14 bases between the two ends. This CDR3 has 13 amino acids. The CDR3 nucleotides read TGTGCCAGCAGTAGGGTTTCGGTGAGCGAGCAGTACTTC. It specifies CASSRVSVSEQYF.

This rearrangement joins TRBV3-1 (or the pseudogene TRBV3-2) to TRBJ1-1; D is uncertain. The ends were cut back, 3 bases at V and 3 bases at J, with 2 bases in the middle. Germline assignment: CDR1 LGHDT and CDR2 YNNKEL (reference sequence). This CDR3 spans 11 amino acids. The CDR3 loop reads CASSHDTEAFF. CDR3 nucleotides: TGTGCCAGCAGCCATGACACTGAAGCTTTCTTT.

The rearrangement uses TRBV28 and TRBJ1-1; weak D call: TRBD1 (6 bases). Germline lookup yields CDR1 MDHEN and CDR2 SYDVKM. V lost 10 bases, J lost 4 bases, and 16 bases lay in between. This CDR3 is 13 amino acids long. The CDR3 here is CATYYRARTEAFF. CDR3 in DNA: TGTGCCACCTATTACAGGGCCCGCACTGAAGCTTTCTTT.

CDR3: CASSPGPQGAEAFF. The CDR3, as DNA: TGTGCCAGCAGCCCCGGGCCCCAAGGCGCTGAAGCTTTCTTT. V usage is TRBV6-5 and J usage is TRBJ1-1; D is unclear. This CDR3 contains 14 residues. Trimming took off 6 bases at V and 6 bases at J, with 17 bases between the two ends. Germline V gives CDR1 MNHEY, CDR2 SVGAGI.